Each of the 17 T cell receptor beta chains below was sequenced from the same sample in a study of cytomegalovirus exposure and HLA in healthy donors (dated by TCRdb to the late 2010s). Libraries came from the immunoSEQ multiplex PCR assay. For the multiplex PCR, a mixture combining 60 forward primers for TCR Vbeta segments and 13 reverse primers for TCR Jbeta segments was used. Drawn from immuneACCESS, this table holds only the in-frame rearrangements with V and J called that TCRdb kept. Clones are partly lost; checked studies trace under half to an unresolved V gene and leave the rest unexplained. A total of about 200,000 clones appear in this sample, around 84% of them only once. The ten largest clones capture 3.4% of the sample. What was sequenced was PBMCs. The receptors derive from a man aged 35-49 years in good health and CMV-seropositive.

In DNA, the CDR3 is TGTGCCTGGGGCGGACAGGGGATTTCTTACGAGCAGTACTTC. Translating it yields CAWGGQGISYEQYF. The gene calls are TRBV30 and TRBJ2-5; TRBD1 matches 9 bases. The J call is in doubt because the DNA end fits TRBJ2-7 better. Germline V gene data show CDR1 as GTSNPN and CDR2 as SVGIG (reference sequence). CDR3 length: 14 residues.

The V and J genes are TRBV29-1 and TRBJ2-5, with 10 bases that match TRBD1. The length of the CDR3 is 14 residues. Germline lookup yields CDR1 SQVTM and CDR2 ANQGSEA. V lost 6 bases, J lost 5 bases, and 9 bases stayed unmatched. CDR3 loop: CSVSRTGGGETQYF. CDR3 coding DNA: TGCAGCGTATCAAGGACAGGGGGAGGGGAGACCCAGTACTTC.

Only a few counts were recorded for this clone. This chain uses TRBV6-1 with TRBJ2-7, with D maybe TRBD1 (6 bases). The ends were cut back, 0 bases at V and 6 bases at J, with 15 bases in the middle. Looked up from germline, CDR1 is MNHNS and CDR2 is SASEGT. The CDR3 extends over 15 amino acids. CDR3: CASSEARGRGVEQYF. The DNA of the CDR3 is TGTGCCAGCAGTGAAGCACGGGGCAGGGGCGTCGAGCAGTACTTC.

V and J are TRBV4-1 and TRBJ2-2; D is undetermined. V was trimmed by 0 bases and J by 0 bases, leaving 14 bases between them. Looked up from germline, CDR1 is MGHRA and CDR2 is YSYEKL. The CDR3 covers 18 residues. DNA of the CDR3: TGCGCCAGCAGCCAAGATTCACACACTACCTCGAACACCGGGGAGCTGTTTTTT. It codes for CASSQDSHTTSNTGELFF.

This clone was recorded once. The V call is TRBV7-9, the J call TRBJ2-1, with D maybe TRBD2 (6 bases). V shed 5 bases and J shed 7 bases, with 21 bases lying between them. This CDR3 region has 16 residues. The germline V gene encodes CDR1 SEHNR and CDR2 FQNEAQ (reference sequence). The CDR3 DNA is TGTGCCAGCAGCCTCGGGGTAGCGGCCTCACAGAATGAGCAGTTCTTC. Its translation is CASSLGVAASQNEQFF.

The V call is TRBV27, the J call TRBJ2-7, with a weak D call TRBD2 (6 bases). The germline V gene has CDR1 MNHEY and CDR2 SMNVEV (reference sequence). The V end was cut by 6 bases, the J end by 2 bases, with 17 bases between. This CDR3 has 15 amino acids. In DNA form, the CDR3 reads TGTGCCAGCAGAAAAAGCGGGCCGGACCCCTACGAGCAGTACTTC. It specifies CASRKSGPDPYEQYF.

CDR3 coding DNA: TGTGCCAGCAGCCCCCGACAAAACTATGGCTACACCTTC. Translation gives CASSPRQNYGYTF. J is TRBJ1-2 and V is TRBV14; D is uncertain. This CDR3 has 13 residues. Germline V lookup: CDR1 SGHDN, CDR2 FVKESK. The ends were cut back, 4 bases at V and 2 bases at J, with 8 bases in the middle.

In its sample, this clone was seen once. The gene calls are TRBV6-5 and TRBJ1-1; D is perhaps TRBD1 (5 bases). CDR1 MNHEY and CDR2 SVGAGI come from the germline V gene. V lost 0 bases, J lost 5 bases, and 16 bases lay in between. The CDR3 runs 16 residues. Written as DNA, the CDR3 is TGTGCCAGCAGTTACTCCGGACAATCCAAAGGGACTGAAGCTTTCTTT. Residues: CASSYSGQSKGTEAFF.

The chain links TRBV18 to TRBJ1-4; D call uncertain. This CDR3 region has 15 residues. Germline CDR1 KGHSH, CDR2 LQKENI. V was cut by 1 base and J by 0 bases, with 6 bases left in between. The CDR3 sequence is CASSPQEATNEKLFF. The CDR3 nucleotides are TGTGCCAGCTCACCACAGGAGGCAACTAATGAAAAACTGTTTTTT.

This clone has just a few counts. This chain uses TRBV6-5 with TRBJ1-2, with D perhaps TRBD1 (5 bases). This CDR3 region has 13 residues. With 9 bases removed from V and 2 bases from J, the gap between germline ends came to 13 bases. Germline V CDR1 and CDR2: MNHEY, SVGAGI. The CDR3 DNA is TGTGCCAGTGGGACCGGACTAAACTATGGCTACACCTTC. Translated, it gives CASGTGLNYGYTF.

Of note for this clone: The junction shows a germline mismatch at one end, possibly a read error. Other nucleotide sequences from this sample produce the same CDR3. The DNA of the CDR3 is TGCGCCAGCAGCCCCGGACAGCGGTGGGTAGACACTGAGGCTTTCTTT. It is translated as CASSPGQRWVDTEAFF. V gene TRBV5-1 combines with J gene TRBJ1-1; D is perhaps TRBD1 (6 bases). The CDR3 contains 16 residues. Germline CDR1 is SGHRS and CDR2 is YFSETQ.

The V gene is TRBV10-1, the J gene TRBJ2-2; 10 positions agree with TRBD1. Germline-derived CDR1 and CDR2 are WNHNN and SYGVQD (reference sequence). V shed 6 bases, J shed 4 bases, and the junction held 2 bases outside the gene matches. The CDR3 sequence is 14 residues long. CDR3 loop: CASRRDRGTGELFF. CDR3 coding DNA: TGCGCCAGCAGGCGGGACAGGGGCACCGGGGAGCTGTTTTTT.

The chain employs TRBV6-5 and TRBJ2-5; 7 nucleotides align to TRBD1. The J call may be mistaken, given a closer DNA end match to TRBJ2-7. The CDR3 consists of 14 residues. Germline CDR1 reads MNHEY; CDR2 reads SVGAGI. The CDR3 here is CASRQGQSTYEQYF. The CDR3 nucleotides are TGTGCCAGCAGACAGGGGCAATCAACCTACGAGCAGTACTTC.

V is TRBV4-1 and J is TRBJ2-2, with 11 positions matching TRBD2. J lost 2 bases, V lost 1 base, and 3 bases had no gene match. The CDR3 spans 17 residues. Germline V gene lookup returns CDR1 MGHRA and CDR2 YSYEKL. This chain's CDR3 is CASSQVTSGTNTGELFF. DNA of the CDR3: TGCGCCAGCAGCCAAGTGACTAGCGGGACTAACACCGGGGAGCTGTTTTTT.

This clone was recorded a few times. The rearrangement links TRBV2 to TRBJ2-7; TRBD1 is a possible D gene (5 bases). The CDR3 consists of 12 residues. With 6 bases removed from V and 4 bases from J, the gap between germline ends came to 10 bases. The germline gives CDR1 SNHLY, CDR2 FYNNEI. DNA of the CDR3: TGTGCCAGCAGGACCAACAGGTACGAGCAGTACTTC. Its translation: CASRTNRYEQYF.

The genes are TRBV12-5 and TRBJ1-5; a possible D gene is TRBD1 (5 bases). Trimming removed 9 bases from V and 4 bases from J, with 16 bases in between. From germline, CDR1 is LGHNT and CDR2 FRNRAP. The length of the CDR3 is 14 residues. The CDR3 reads CASAGEGLNQPQHF. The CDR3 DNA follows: TGTGCTAGCGCCGGGGAGGGACTTAATCAGCCCCAGCATTTT.

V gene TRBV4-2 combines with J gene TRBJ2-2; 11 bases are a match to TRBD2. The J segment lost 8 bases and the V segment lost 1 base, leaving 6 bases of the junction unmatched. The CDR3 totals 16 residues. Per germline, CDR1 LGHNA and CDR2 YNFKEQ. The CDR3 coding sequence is TGTGCCAGCAGCCAAGCTGTAACTAGCGGGGGAGGGGAGCTGTTTTTT. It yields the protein CASSQAVTSGGGELFF.